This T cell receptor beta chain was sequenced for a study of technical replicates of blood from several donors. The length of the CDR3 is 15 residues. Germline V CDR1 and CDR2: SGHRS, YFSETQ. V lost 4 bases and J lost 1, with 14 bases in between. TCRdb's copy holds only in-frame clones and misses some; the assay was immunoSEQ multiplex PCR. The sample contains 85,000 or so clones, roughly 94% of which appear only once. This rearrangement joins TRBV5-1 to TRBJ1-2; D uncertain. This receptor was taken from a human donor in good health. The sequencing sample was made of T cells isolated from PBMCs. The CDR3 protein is CASSLGLGVNYGYTF. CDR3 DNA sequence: TGCGCCAGCAGCCTAGGCCTAGGTGTTAACTATGGCTACACCTTC.